This T cell receptor beta chain was obtained from a study of blood T cell repertoires in COVID-19. Whole-study context: Italy, Spain and the United States were the sources of the convalescent and acute COVID-19 samples. In each case, the material was cDNA or gDNA derived from T cells, B-cell-depleted T cells, or PBMCs.

V was shortened by 4 bases and J by 0 bases, with 16 bases between the two germline ends. Germline CDR1 is SGHTS and CDR2 is YDEGEE. The CDR3 spans 17 residues. Original data processing: By means of reference gene primer amplification, nucleated cell counts were estimated. Clones were read by immunoSEQ multiplex PCR, and TCRdb kept only the in-frame ones, dropping some. The V and J calls and clone size were taken over from that table, and D and trimming were inferred from the DNA. The sample has around 87,000 clones, about 75% seen once. V usage is TRBV5-8 and J usage is TRBJ1-4; TRBD1 might be the D (5 bases). This clonotype originated in an elderly woman with acute or convalescent COVID-19. Source material: peripheral blood. The CDR3 sequence: CASSLREGSTTNEKLFF. CDR3 nucleotides: TGTGCCAGCAGCCTCCGGGAGGGGAGTACAACTAATGAAAAACTGTTTTTT.